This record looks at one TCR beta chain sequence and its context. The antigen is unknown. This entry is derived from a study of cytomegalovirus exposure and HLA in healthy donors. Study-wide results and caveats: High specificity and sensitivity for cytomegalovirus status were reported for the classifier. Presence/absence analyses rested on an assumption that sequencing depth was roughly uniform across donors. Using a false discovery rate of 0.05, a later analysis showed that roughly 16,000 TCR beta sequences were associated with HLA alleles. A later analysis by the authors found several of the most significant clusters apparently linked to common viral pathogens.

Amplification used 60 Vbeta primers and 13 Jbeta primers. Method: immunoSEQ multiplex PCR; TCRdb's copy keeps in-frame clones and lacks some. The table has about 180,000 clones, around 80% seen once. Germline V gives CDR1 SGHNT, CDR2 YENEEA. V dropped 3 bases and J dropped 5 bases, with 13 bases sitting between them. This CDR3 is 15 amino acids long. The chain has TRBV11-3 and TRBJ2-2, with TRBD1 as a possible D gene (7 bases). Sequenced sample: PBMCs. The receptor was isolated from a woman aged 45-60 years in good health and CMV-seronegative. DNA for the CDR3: TGTGCCAGCAGCTTCAGGGGGGCTGGAACCGGGGAGCTGTTTTTT. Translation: CASSFRGAGTGELFF. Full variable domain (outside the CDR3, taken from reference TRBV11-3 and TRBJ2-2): EAGVVQSPRYKIIEKKQPVAFWCNPISGHNTLYWYLQNLGQGPELLIRYENEEAVDDSQLPKDRFSAERLKGVDSTLKIQPAELGDSAVYLCASSFRGAGTGELFFGEGSRLTVL.